The entry below describes one T cell receptor (beta chain). Its specificity is unknown. These data come from a study of OX40 agonist ivuxolimab in advanced cancers. Overall study: Patients' therapy was ivuxolimab, an antibody that acts as an agonist of OX40 (CD134).

General study findings and limits: Low normalized clonal expansion also occurred in some nonresponding patients.

Autoimmune disease history or systemic immunosuppression led to patients being barred. Method: immunoSEQ multiplex PCR; TCRdb's copy keeps in-frame clones and lacks some. Of some 76,000 clones listed, nearly 85% were seen once; the top ten hold around 7.5%. This sequence originates from an adult with an advanced solid tumor such as melanoma, head and neck, liver or kidney cancer. The source material was CD4+ or CD8+ T cells sorted from blood, sampled in a trial of the OX40 agonist ivuxolimab.

For the CDR3, the DNA is TGTGCCAGCTCACCACTTATCTCAAGTACTGAAGCTTTCTTT. This gives the protein CASSPLISSTEAFF. V and J are TRBV18 and TRBJ1-1; D unclear. CDR3 length: 14 amino acids. Germline V gene data show CDR1 as KGHSH and CDR2 as LQKENI. With 1 base removed from V and 5 bases from J, the gap between germline ends came to 11 bases.